The present entry profiles one T cell receptor (beta chain) with its context. The antigen remains unidentified. The sample belongs to a study of T-cell memory formation after mild COVID-19. Whole-study findings and limits: That cross-reactive memory joined was suggested by some responding clones appearing in pre-infection memory. SARS-CoV-2 specificity of second-wave clones peaking day 37 was unconfirmed. Day 15 to 85 contracting clones showed balanced CD4/CD8; day 15 to 37 expanders favored CD4+. Among contracting clones, CD4+ were mainly CM/EM and CD8+ enriched in EMRA.

The CDR3 length is 14 residues. Per germline, CDR1 SGHTA and CDR2 FQGNSA. Trimming cost V 2 bases and J 4 bases, with 11 bases left between them. TCRdb re-called the 5' RACE reads with MiXCR, one entry per CDR3 protein. The data show 34,000 or so distinct CDR3 sequences, roughly 7.2% seen once. The receptor comes from a man between 18 and 35 years old who had mild COVID-19 (a few samples of this study predate the infection). Cell type and time point are not known. The sample comprised PBMCs or a T cell subset sorted from them (not recorded which). The chain carries TRBV7-2 and TRBJ1-2; D gene ambiguous. Here the CDR3 DNA reads TGTGCCAGCAGCTTATATAATCCTATCTATGGCTACACCTTC. It yields the protein CASSLYNPIYGYTF.